This T cell receptor beta chain came from a study of response to subunit inactivated influenza vaccine. Germline V gene lookup returns CDR1 MNHEY and CDR2 SMNVEV (reference sequence). V was shortened by 4 bases and J by 2 bases, with 11 bases between the two germline ends. The CDR3 is made up of 14 amino acids. This clonotype was recorded once. Its antigen is not identified. TCRdb redid the calling of the RT-PCR reads with MiXCR, one entry per CDR3 protein. The data contain 860,000 or so distinct CDR3 sequences, roughly 20% of them singletons. The study, taken as a whole, reports: With each seasonal influenza vaccination, the authors suggested, few new T cells are recruited.

The V gene is TRBV27, the J gene TRBJ1-2, with D perhaps matching TRBD1 (5 bases). Sequencing was performed on PBMCs from blood, taken roughly 5 days after vaccination. The TCR sequence derives from a man aged 45 to 65 who received an inactivated influenza vaccine. CDR3 bases: TGTGCCAGCAGTTCGGGGGAAACCAACTATGGCTACACCTTC. It specifies CASSSGETNYGYTF.